This TCR beta chain was identified in a study of shared clonotypes between healthy human individuals (TCRdb year 2020). For the study in its entirety: The cohort included three men and a couple of women between 18 and 49 years of age. For each donor, CD4 naive and CD4 memory were each given three plates, CD8 naive was given two plates, and CD8 memory was given one plate. Blood TCR repertoires of roughly 5 healthy adults were deeply sequenced to estimate repertoire size and the extent of clonotype sharing between individuals. Libraries were prepared and TCR repertoires were sequenced by different laboratories using diverse techniques, in order to increase sequencing depth and limit assay-specific biases. Per donor, leukapheresis produced somewhere between about 0.94 and 9.5 billion PBMCs. Points the paper makes about the study in general: Pairwise subsampling led to the expectation that sequencing depth would affect the degree of clonotype sharing among donors. Across four donors, roughly 5.1% of naive CD4, roughly 3.5% of naive CD8, about 2% of memory CD4, and about 0.44% of memory CD8 clonotypes were shared. Rarefaction of sorted-subset datasets indicated incomplete sequencing despite the large sequencing depth. Compared with non-shared clonotypes, the clonotypes found in all four sorted-subset donors had higher generation probabilities. Naive subsets generally had larger estimated clonotype richness than memory subsets. Sampling was restricted to blood, and TCR repertoires in tissues likely differ from the TCR repertoires found in blood. Because the study included a small number of donors, the genetic and exposure-history diversity represented was limited.

Concerning this clone: Its antigen target is currently unknown. No much larger clonotype is one base removed from it; base qualities were not supplied.

For the CD8 naive samples, CD45RO-negative cells were positively selected for CCR7, yielding a CD45RA+CCR7+ population from which TemRA cells were excluded. The donors were healthy, HIV-negative adults with no recently reported acute infections or vaccinations. Every donor was a Caucasian adult living in Nashville, Tennessee, USA. After blood collection by leukapheresis, PBMCs were isolated using Ficoll-Histopaque density gradient centrifugation and then cryopreserved in the vapor phase of liquid nitrogen. Analytical flow cytometry was used to check the purity and quantity of every magnetically sorted T cell population. Each sorted fraction had its genomic DNA isolated and then quantified by UV absorbance on a Nanodrop 2000c. Using the deep immunoSEQ assay, TCR CDR3 regions were amplified from genomic DNA by multiplex PCR. Extracted genomic DNA from each cell subset was spread evenly across all wells of several immunoSEQ 96-well plates, with each plate serving as a replicate. For sorted subsets, about 210 ng of genomic DNA, equivalent to roughly 30,000 T cell genomes, went into each replicate PCR. The purified libraries were quantified using a Qubit 3.0 fluorometer, sized with a Bioanalyzer 2100, and then quantified again using the KAPA Library Quantification kit. Every immunoSEQ 96-well plate was sequenced on a separate single-read 150-cycle Illumina NextSeq 550 flow cell. The authors' analysis ran thus. Because the immunoSEQ output included only junctional sequences and no quality scores, the filtering could not be the same as the filtering used for full-length reads. Sequences were annotated with PyIR, a Python wrapper for IgBLAST v1.9, using IMGT germline references to assign V/J genes and CDR3. Reads with weak V/J assignments (E-value above 1e-6), missing CDR3, stop codons, out-of-frame junctions, or ambiguous translated residues were removed. V3J clonotypes were defined as sequences sharing an identical inferred V gene, J gene, and CDR3 amino acid sequence. The percentage overlap between two repertoires was calculated by dividing the number of shared unique clonotypes by the size of the smaller repertoire. Repertoire richness was assessed with RTK rarefaction, the Chao1 estimator, and Recon v2.1 estimates of unobserved clonotypes. For all TCRbeta clonotypes obtained by the gDNA method from a handful of donors, generation probabilities were computed with OLGA. TCRdb took over this immuneACCESS table, retaining in-frame rearrangements with V and J assigned. Such tables are incomplete; in checked studies, under half of the missing clones stem from an unresolved V gene, and the remainder is unexplained. V, J and clone size were drawn from that table, and D and trimming were deduced from the DNA. The sample profile shows fewer than 800,000 clones; about 91% of them were found once. The ten largest clones take up about 24% of the sample.

Its CDR3 holds 16 amino acids, cysteine through phenylalanine. Only the CDR3 region is kept as DNA, spanning 48 bases read in frame from base 1. After removal of 3 bases from V and 2 bases from J, the junction retains 6 bases not matched to a gene. The CDR1 and CDR2 encoded by the germline V gene are SGDLS and YYNGEE. The chain is made from TRBV9 and TRBJ2-1, with 9 central nucleotides matching TRBD2. Sequenced material: naive CD8+ T cells sorted from blood. This specimen's cell subset or site label, per the study, means: CD45RA+CCR7+. The TCR sequence derives from a man aged 30 to 45 in good health. The CDR3 region has the sequence CASSGLAGVTYNEQFF. The bases read TGTGCCAGCAGCGGATTAGCGGGAGTTACCTACAATGAGCAGTTCTTC.